This T cell receptor beta chain was profiled in a study of siplizumab effects on memory and regulatory T cells. Study-level points and caveats: Mean Treg-derived proportions of mappable alloreactive CD4+ clones were approximately 69% for siplizumab and around 29% for controls. No more than a minor fraction of alloreactive clones could be traced back to unstimulated subsets.

The germline V and J ends were trimmed by 4 bases and 4 bases, with 14 bases remaining between them. There are 15 residues in the CDR3. Germline CDR1 SGDLS, CDR2 YYNGEE. Per individual sample, 9.9 x 10^4 or so TCR templates were assayed. Generated by immunoSEQ multiplex PCR, the TCRdb table keeps only in-frame clones and is missing some. The table has approximately 92,000 clones, around 94% seen once. On this clone: Its antigen is unidentified.

This clonotype was obtained from a human donor in good health. The sequenced sample consisted of non-Treg CD4+ T cells sorted from blood. The chain carries TRBV9 and TRBJ2-2; D unresolved. The CDR3 reads CASSSLSLVTGELFF. In nucleotides, the CDR3 is TGTGCCAGCAGCTCCCTTAGCTTGGTCACCGGGGAGCTGTTTTTT.